This T cell receptor beta chain was sequenced during a study of cytomegalovirus exposure and HLA in healthy donors (dated by TCRdb to 2017 to 2019). In terms of the full investigation: The 700 or so repertoires of the first cohort and the roughly 120 validation repertoires were produced on the same platform, according to a later analysis. The study aimed to test whether cataloging public T cell receptors could reveal signatures of past pathogen exposure. Along with the approximately 650-subject first cohort, a separate validation cohort of about 110 different subjects was used. High-throughput TCR immunosequencing, statistical association of individual TCRs with disease status, and machine learning were combined to predict cytomegalovirus infection status.

Findings and caveats that apply to the study as a whole: Of the cluster scores, roughly 95% were above 0 in a later analysis, which found that TCRs clustered in the first cohort also tended to co-occur in the 95 to 150 validation repertoires. A later analysis lacked HLA typing for the validation cohort, so it scored co-occurrence in that cohort across all 110 or so repertoires. Across donors, most TCR sequences were observed very rarely, whereas some public TCRs were present in many individuals. Cytomegalovirus status was reported to be diagnosed by the classifier with high specificity and sensitivity in both the original and validation cohorts. A few of the identified cytomegalovirus-associated TCR beta chains were confirmed in vitro to be specific for cytomegalovirus antigens. The authors suggested that the approach could potentially be generalized to other disease states and immunological phenotypes. The study listed 150 to 200 TCR beta chains as associated with cytomegalovirus.

CDR1 and CDR2, looked up from the germline V gene, are SGHAT and FQNNGV. From its cysteine to its phenylalanine, the CDR3 spans 18 amino acids. Only the CDR3 DNA is retained, 54 bases long and in frame from the first base. For this chain, trimming is 3 bases at the V end and 3 bases at the J end, and the number of junction bases without a gene match is 12. The library was made by the immunoSEQ multiplex PCR assay. As for the original processing: A statistical classification framework was built to diagnose cytomegalovirus status from the catalog of TCR beta chain sequences. TCRdb mirrors the immuneACCESS table, restricted to in-frame sequences. Some clones are absent from its copies; in checked studies, under half trace to an unresolved V gene, and the reason for the others is unknown. V and J calls and clone size are as listed in that table; D and trimming were resolved from the DNA. The sample table records roughly 120,000 clones; roughly 88% of these occur just once. The ten most abundant clones make up around 2% of the sample.

Donors formed part of the validation cohort, which comprised approximately 130 subjects and was distinct from the first cohort of fewer than 750 subjects. With regard to this clone: No antigen is known for it. Base-call qualities are not available, and no considerably larger clone is one nucleotide away.

What was sequenced was PBMCs. The V and J genes are TRBV11-2 and TRBJ2-2, and 8 junctional nucleotides match TRBD1. The receptor was isolated from a man between 18 and 35 years old in good health and CMV-seronegative. This receptor has the CDR3 CASSLGGTGLDYTGELFF. In nucleotide form, the sequence is TGTGCCAGCAGCTTGGGCGGGACAGGACTCGATTACACCGGGGAGCTGTTTTTT. The CDR3 plus the reference TRBV11-2 and TRBJ2-2 genes for the other parts give the full variable domain: EAGVAQSPRYKIIEKRQSVAFWCNPISGHATLYWYQQILGQGPKLLIQFQNNGVVDDSQLPKDRFSAERLKGVDSTLKIQPAKLEDSAVYLCASSLGGTGLDYTGELFFGEGSRLTVL.